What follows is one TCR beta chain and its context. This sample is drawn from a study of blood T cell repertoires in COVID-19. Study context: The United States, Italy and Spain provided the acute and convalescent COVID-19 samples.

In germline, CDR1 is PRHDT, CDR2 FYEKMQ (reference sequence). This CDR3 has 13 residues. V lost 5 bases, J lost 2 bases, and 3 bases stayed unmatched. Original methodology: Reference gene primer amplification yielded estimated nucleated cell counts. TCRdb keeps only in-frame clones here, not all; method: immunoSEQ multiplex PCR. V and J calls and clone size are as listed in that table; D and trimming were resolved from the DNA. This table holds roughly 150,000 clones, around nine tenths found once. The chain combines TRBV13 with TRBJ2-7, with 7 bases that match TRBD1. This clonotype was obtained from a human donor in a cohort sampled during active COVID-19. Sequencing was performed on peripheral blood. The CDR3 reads CASSPGQTYEQYF. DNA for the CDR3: TGTGCCAGCAGCCCGGGACAGACCTACGAGCAGTACTTC.